These 28 T cell receptor beta chains share one sample of origin, sequenced in a study of neoadjuvant anti-PD-1 for oral cavity cancer. Data came from immunoSEQ multiplex PCR; TCRdb stores just in-frame clones and leaves some out. Among several thousand clones listed, more than 70% were seen once. This specimen was PBMCs, taken before nivolumab (anti-PD-1) treatment. The receptors come from a person aged 40 to 85 with oral cavity squamous cell carcinoma.

In this sample, this clone turned up a few times. This chain connects TRBV10-3 to TRBJ1-3, with D uncertain. Deletions cut 7 bases from V and 0 bases from J, with 16 bases between. CDR3 size: 16 residues. CDR1 is ENHRY, CDR2 SYGVKD, per germline. The CDR3 sequence: CAITPGGGASGNTIYF. The DNA of the CDR3 is TGTGCCATCACTCCCGGTGGCGGAGCCTCTGGAAACACCATATATTTT.

The rearrangement uses TRBV7-6 and TRBJ1-2; D gene unclear. The length of the CDR3 is 13 residues. Germline lookup yields CDR1 SGHVS and CDR2 FNYEAQ. Trimming removed 3 bases at V and 8 bases at J, with 13 bases between. The CDR3 sequence: CASSLASTGGYTF. The CDR3 DNA is TGTGCCAGCAGCTTGGCCAGTACGGGAGGCTACACCTTC.

The rearrangement links TRBV28 to TRBJ1-5, with D perhaps TRBD1 (5 bases). From germline, CDR1 is MDHEN and CDR2 SYDVKM. Trimming took off 4 bases at V and 4 bases at J, with 14 bases between the two ends. The CDR3 extends over 15 amino acids. The chain's CDR3 is CASSSPSGGNQPQHF. The CDR3 DNA reads as TGTGCCAGCAGTTCCCCATCGGGGGGGAATCAGCCCCAGCATTTT. The whole variable domain, filled in from reference TRBV28 and TRBJ1-5, reads DVKVTQSSRYLVKRTGEKVFLECVQDMDHENMFWYRQDPGLGLRLIYFSYDVKMKEKGDIPEGYSVSREKKERFSLILESASTNQTSMYLCASSSPSGGNQPQHFGDGTRLSIL.

The rearrangement joins TRBV6-1 to TRBJ1-2, with unresolved D. The CDR3 runs to 13 residues. Germline loops: CDR1 MNHNS, CDR2 SASEGT. Trimming took off 10 bases at V and 2 bases at J, with 14 bases between the two ends. For the CDR3, the DNA is TGTGCCACGACTACCGGAGTAAACTATGGCTACACCTTC. Translating gives CATTTGVNYGYTF.

The chain links TRBV5-1 to TRBJ2-7, with D perhaps matching TRBD2 (6 bases). This CDR3 spans 14 amino acids. CDR1 is SGHRS and CDR2 is YFSETQ in the germline V gene. Trimming cost V 0 bases and J 6 bases, with 13 bases left between them. CDR3 region: CASSLGQGGGEQYF. In DNA form, the CDR3 reads TGCGCCAGCAGCTTGGGTCAGGGAGGAGGCGAGCAGTACTTC.

In DNA form, the CDR3 reads TGTGCCAGCAGCCGAGCCGGGGGGAGCACTGAAGCTTTCTTT. It codes for CASSRAGGSTEAFF. The V gene is TRBV7-2, the J gene TRBJ1-1; D is perhaps TRBD1 (5 bases). With 5 bases removed from V and 4 bases from J, the gap between germline ends came to 14 bases. CDR3 size: 14 residues. Germline CDR1 reads SGHTA; CDR2 reads FQGNSA.

This chain connects TRBV4-3 to TRBJ2-3; 7 bases line up with TRBD1. Trimming removed 4 bases from V and 0 bases from J; junction bases left unmatched: 1. This CDR3 is built from 14 residues. CDR1 is LGHNA and CDR2 is YSLEER in the germline V gene. Written as DNA, the CDR3 is TGCGCCAGCAGCCGGACAGGCAGCACAGATACGCAGTATTTT. Translated: CASSRTGSTDTQYF.

This clone was seen more than once but under ten times. The genes are TRBV7-2 and TRBJ2-5; TRBD1 matches at 10 bases. CDR1 is SGHTA, CDR2 FQGNSA, per germline. The CDR3 has 15 residues. V shed 3 bases, J shed 2 bases, and the junction held 3 bases outside the gene matches. DNA of the CDR3: TGTGCCAGCAGCTTTGACAGGGGGCGTCAAGAGACCCAGTACTTC. Translating gives CASSFDRGRQETQYF.

This clone was seen only a few times. The J gene is TRBJ2-7, the V gene TRBV10-1, with a weak D call TRBD2 (6 bases). Germline loops: CDR1 WNHNN, CDR2 SYGVQD (reference sequence). The CDR3 sequence is 15 residues long. V dropped 2 bases and J dropped 1 base, with 12 bases sitting between them. The CDR3: CASSEGLAESYEQYF. Here the CDR3 DNA reads TGCGCCAGCAGTGAGGGTTTAGCGGAATCCTACGAGCAGTACTTC.

In its sample, this clone was seen once. The genes are TRBV11-1 and TRBJ1-6; D is unresolved. V dropped 1 base and J dropped 5 bases, with 12 bases sitting between them. The CDR3 runs to 16 residues. Germline CDR1 is SGHAT and CDR2 is FQDESV (reference sequence). The CDR3 DNA reads TGTGCCAGCAGCTTAGAAGGTTCGGGGAATAATTCACCCCTCCACTTT. This encodes CASSLEGSGNNSPLHF. The full variable domain, with the rest looked up from reference TRBV11-1 and TRBJ1-6, is EAEVAQSPRYKITEKSQAVAFWCDPISGHATLYWYRQILGQGPELLVQFQDESVVDDSQLPKDRFSAERLKGVDSTLKIQPAELGDSAMYLCASSLEGSGNNSPLHFGNGTRLTVT.

This chain uses TRBV4-3 with TRBJ2-3; D is unresolved. This CDR3 contains 17 residues. The V and J ends lost 3 bases and 9 bases respectively, with 25 bases between them. Germline V gives CDR1 LGHNA, CDR2 YSLEER. CDR3 bases: TGCGCCAGCAGCCAGGCTTTTGGAAGCGCCGCCCGGCGAACGCAGTATTTT. Protein: CASSQAFGSAARRTQYF.

This clone was seen only a few times. V is TRBV5-1 and J is TRBJ2-2; maybe TRBD1 (5 bases). Germline-derived CDR1 and CDR2 are SGHRS and YFSETQ. V lost 3 bases to trimming and J lost 4 bases, with 13 bases between them. The CDR3 length is 15 residues. CDR3 nucleotide sequence: TGCGCCAGCAGCTCGCAGGGCTCGGGCACCGGGGAGCTGTTTTTT. This encodes CASSSQGSGTGELFF.

This clone was seen more than once but under ten times. The J gene is TRBJ1-4, the V gene TRBV6-6; D is uncertain. V was cut by 5 bases and J by 5 bases, with 6 bases left in between. From germline, CDR1 is MNHNY and CDR2 SVGAGI (reference sequence). The CDR3 is 12 residues long. CDR3 sequence: CASSPGNEKLFF. The CDR3 DNA follows: TGTGCCAGCAGTCCCGGGAATGAAAAACTGTTTTTT.

This clone was found once. This sequence joins TRBV2 and TRBJ2-3, with D tentatively TRBD1 or TRBD2 (5 bases each). Trimming cost V 2 bases and J 3 bases, with 15 bases left between them. This CDR3 contains 16 residues. CDR1 SNHLY and CDR2 FYNNEI come from the germline V gene. CDR3 in amino acids: CASSEWLGRATDTQYF. DNA of the CDR3: TGTGCCAGCAGTGAATGGTTGGGGCGGGCAACAGATACGCAGTATTTT.

CDR3 nucleotide sequence: TGCAGCGTTGAAGAAGTCCGGTATGAGCAGTTCTTC. Residues: CSVEEVRYEQFF. The rearrangement joins TRBV29-1 to TRBJ2-1; unclear D gene. V was shortened by 0 bases and J by 8 bases, with 8 bases between the two germline ends. This CDR3 region has 12 residues. Germline CDR1 SQVTM, CDR2 ANQGSEA.

This clone has only one observation. The chain is built from TRBV30 and TRBJ2-2; 12 bases line up with TRBD1. The CDR3 contains 15 residues. After removal of 3 bases from V and 7 bases from J, the junction contained 6 bases not matched to a gene. Germline-derived CDR1 and CDR2 are GTSNPN and SVGIG (reference sequence). In nucleotides, the CDR3 is TGTGCCTGGAGCGCCGGGACAGGGGGCGACGGGGAGCTGTTTTTT. Encoded protein: CAWSAGTGGDGELFF.

This clone was detected only a few times. This rearrangement joins TRBV13 to TRBJ1-6; 10 bases align to TRBD1. The germline V gene has CDR1 PRHDT and CDR2 FYEKMQ (reference sequence). V lost 4 bases to trimming and J lost 6 bases; unmatched junction nucleotides: 6. The length of the CDR3 is 16 residues. CDR3 nucleotides: TGTGCCAGCAGCTCCGACAGGGGGCCGAGTAATTCACCCCTCCACTTT. This sequence encodes CASSSDRGPSNSPLHF.

J is TRBJ2-7 and V is TRBV7-6, with TRBD1 matching over 8 bases. The CDR3 has 14 residues. J gave up 5 bases and V 3 bases, and 6 bases lay outside the gene matches. From germline, CDR1 is SGHVS and CDR2 FNYEAQ. CDR3 nucleotides: TGTGCCAGCAGCTTCGATCAGGGGGCAAACGAGCAGTACTTC. Translated, it gives CASSFDQGANEQYF.

This clone has only a few counts. The rearrangement uses TRBV19 and TRBJ1-3, with D perhaps matching TRBD1 (6 bases). The germline V and J ends were trimmed by 3 bases and 7 bases, with 22 bases remaining between them. Looked up from germline, CDR1 is LNHDA and CDR2 is SQIVND (reference sequence). The CDR3 totals 17 residues. CDR3 sequence (DNA): TGTGCCAGTAGTATGGGGGCAGCTGTAAGGACGTCGAACACCATATATTTT. Protein sequence: CASSMGAAVRTSNTIYF. Drawing the rest from reference TRBV19 and TRBJ1-3, the complete variable domain is DGGITQSPKYLFRKEGQNVTLSCEQNLNHDAMYWYRQDPGQGLRLIYYSQIVNDFQKGDIAEGYSVSREKKESFPLTVTSAQKNPTAFYLCASSMGAAVRTSNTIYFGEGSWLTVV.

The chain combines TRBV5-1 with TRBJ1-2; TRBD1 matches at 10 bases. The CDR3 totals 15 residues. V was pared by 6 bases and J by 4 bases, with 9 bases of the junction left unmatched. Germline CDR1 SGHRS, CDR2 YFSETQ. CDR3 nucleotide sequence: TGCGCCAGCACTTCGGGACAGGGGCTGGTCTATGGCTACACCTTC. Its translation: CASTSGQGLVYGYTF.

V gene TRBV18 combines with J gene TRBJ1-4; a possible D gene is TRBD1 (5 bases). V was pared by 6 bases and J by 8 bases, with 13 bases between. CDR3 size: 13 residues. In germline, CDR1 is KGHSH, CDR2 LQKENI. The DNA of the CDR3 is TGTGCCAGCTCCCTTGCGTGGGGGGAAAAACTGTTTTTT. Protein: CASSLAWGEKLFF.

The chain uses TRBV4-1 and TRBJ1-2; TRBD1 matches at 7 bases. This CDR3 is 16 amino acids long. CDR1 is MGHRA, CDR2 YSYEKL, per germline. The V segment lost 6 bases and the J segment 8 bases; nucleotides outside the gene matches: 18. The CDR3 region has the DNA TGCGCCAGCAGAGAGGGACAGACGTCACCCTGGATAGGCTACACCTTC. Translated, it gives CASREGQTSPWIGYTF.

The V gene is TRBV28, the J gene TRBJ2-5; 7 nucleotides agree with TRBD1. The CDR3 consists of 12 residues. Losses at the gene ends were 6 bases for V and 7 bases for J; bases not matched to a gene: 5. Germline V gives CDR1 MDHEN, CDR2 SYDVKM. In nucleotides, the CDR3 is TGTGCCAGCAGGCCCCGGACAGGGACCCAGTACTTC. Translated, it gives CASRPRTGTQYF.

This chain uses TRBV10-3 with TRBJ1-2; 11 bases fit TRBD1. V trimming: 4 bases; J trimming: 1 base; junction bases outside the gene matches: 8. This CDR3 is 17 amino acids long. Germline V gene data show CDR1 as ENHRY and CDR2 as SYGVKD. This CDR3 is CAISGGQGANFNYGYTF. The DNA of the CDR3 is TGTGCCATCAGTGGTGGACAGGGGGCGAACTTTAACTATGGCTACACCTTC.

The chain has TRBV6-1 and TRBJ1-5; D is ambiguous. Per the germline V gene, CDR1 is MNHNS and CDR2 is SASEGT. V shed 3 bases and J shed 4 bases, with 13 bases lying between them. The CDR3 runs to 15 residues. The DNA for the CDR3 is TGTGCCAGCAGTGAGATCCTTTTTGGGAATCAGCCCCAGCATTTT. Translating gives CASSEILFGNQPQHF.

The chain employs TRBV27 and TRBJ1-1, with a weak D call TRBD1 (6 bases). Per the germline V gene, CDR1 is MNHEY and CDR2 is SMNVEV (reference sequence). V shed 2 bases and J shed 0 bases, with 13 bases lying between them. The CDR3 consists of 16 residues. The CDR3 DNA follows: TGTGCCAGCAGTTTAAAAGGAGGGGGAATGAACACTGAAGCTTTCTTT. This codes for CASSLKGGGMNTEAFF.

The table lists this clone with a few counts. Other nucleotide sequences in the sample specify the same CDR3. This chain links TRBV6-1 with TRBJ2-6; no clear D gene. There are 14 residues in the CDR3. The germline gives CDR1 MNHNS, CDR2 SASEGT. V was clipped by 4 bases and J by 0 bases, with 4 bases between them. The CDR3 region has the DNA TGTGCCAGCAGTGTAGTCTCTGGGGCCAACGTCCTGACTTTC. It translates to CASSVVSGANVLTF.

The gene calls are TRBV6-6 and TRBJ1-6; 9 bases agree with TRBD1. Germline V gives CDR1 MNHNY, CDR2 SVGAGI (reference sequence). The CDR3 is 15 amino acids. Trimming cost V 6 bases and J 6 bases; bases outside gene matches: 6. The DNA of the CDR3 is TGTGCCAGCAGAGGGGACAGGGTCGGTAATTCACCCCTCCACTTT. It translates to CASRGDRVGNSPLHF.